This T cell receptor (beta chain) was documented in a study of cytomegalovirus exposure and HLA in healthy donors. About the study: As released early, the data held about 85 million unique TCRs from HLA-typed donors. There were 350 to 450 genotyped donors. Of these, roughly 80% fell in the genetic ancestry cluster associated with self-reported Caucasian donors. Study-level results: One later analysis reportedly identified an Asian-associated ancestry cluster that showed fewer N-insertions than the roughly 670-donor mean. Cytomegalovirus-associated status was assigned to fewer than 200 TCR beta chains.

A multiplex PCR was run with 60 Vbeta primers and 13 Jbeta primers. TCRdb's table, derived via immunoSEQ multiplex PCR, lists solely in-frame clones and lacks some. The data contain about 140,000 clones, around 80% of them singletons. This clone was found a few times. Its antigen is unknown. Trimming stripped 0 bases from V and 5 bases from J, with 6 bases between. The CDR3 runs 13 residues. The germline V gene encodes CDR1 MNHNY and CDR2 SVGAGI (reference sequence). V usage is TRBV6-6 and J usage is TRBJ2-3; D is undetermined. The TCR was taken from a man aged 25 to 40 in good health and CMV-seropositive. Sequenced input: PBMCs. As DNA, the CDR3 is TGTGCCAGCAGTTACTCGCCGGGAGATACGCAGTATTTT. It yields the protein CASSYSPGDTQYF.